The 30 T cell receptor beta chains reported below all come from one sample, sequenced in a study of blood T cell repertoires in COVID-19. Libraries were prepared by immunoSEQ multiplex PCR; TCRdb keeps only in-frame clonotypes and omits some of them. This sample has hundreds of thousands of clones, with 65% to 85% found just once. Material for sequencing was peripheral blood. The origin of the receptors is a woman older than 75 with acute or convalescent COVID-19.

The chain employs TRBV10-1 and TRBJ2-3; 8 nucleotides match TRBD2. Germline V CDR1 and CDR2: WNHNN, SYGVQD (reference sequence). Trimming took 2 bases from V and 2 from J; bases not matched to a gene: 6. The CDR3 length is 16 residues. CDR3 loop: CASSENRGGDTDTQYF. The DNA of the CDR3 is TGCGCCAGCAGTGAGAATCGGGGGGGAGACACAGATACGCAGTATTTT.

The rearrangement links TRBV12-3 or TRBV12-4 to TRBJ1-3; the D gene is possibly TRBD1 (6 bases). The germline V and J ends were trimmed by 8 bases and 7 bases, with 9 bases remaining between them. The CDR3 is made up of 11 amino acids. Here the CDR3 DNA reads TGTGCCAGCGGGACAACCAACACCATATATTTT. This encodes CASGTTNTIYF.

The V call is TRBV5-1, the J call TRBJ2-3, with 9 bases lining up with TRBD2. The CDR3 contains 16 residues. Unmatched junction bases numbered 11, after V lost 4 bases and J lost 5 bases. From germline, CDR1 is SGHRS and CDR2 YFSETQ. CDR3 DNA: TGCGCCAGCAGCCCCCAGCGCGGGGGGGCCGAAGATACGCAGTATTTT. Translation gives CASSPQRGGAEDTQYF.

This clone was picked up a small number of times. The rearrangement links TRBV3-1 (or the pseudogene TRBV3-2) to TRBJ2-5, with D possibly TRBD2 on 5 matching bases. CDR1 and CDR2 from the germline V gene are LGHDT and YNNKEL (reference sequence). Between the trimmed V and J ends, which lost 4 bases and 1 base, there was a span of 13 bases. This CDR3 region has 15 residues. The chain's CDR3 is CASSPRRGSQETQYF. The CDR3 bases are TGTGCCAGCAGCCCCCGGCGAGGGTCCCAAGAGACCCAGTACTTC.

This chain connects TRBV11-3 to TRBJ2-3, with 9 bases identical to TRBD2. Trimming cost V 4 bases and J 3 bases; bases outside gene matches: 8. Germline V gene sequence: CDR1 SGHNT, CDR2 YENEEA. This CDR3 has 16 residues. CDR3 loop: CASSSLLGLATDTQYF. The CDR3 region has the DNA TGTGCCAGCAGCTCATTGCTGGGACTAGCAACAGATACGCAGTATTTT.

V is TRBV6-2 or TRBV6-3 and J is TRBJ2-3; 9 nucleotides line up with TRBD1. The CDR3 has 16 amino acids. V dropped 1 base and J dropped 0; count of bases not matched to a gene: 2. Germline CDR1 and CDR2: MNHEY and SVGEGT. The CDR3, as DNA: TGTGCCAGCAGTTACTGGGACAGGGCTAGCACAGATACGCAGTATTTT. It yields the protein CASSYWDRASTDTQYF.

This clone was seen just once. The CDR3 reads CASSRQAGGLADTQYF. CDR3 DNA: TGTGCCAGCAGCCGTCAAGCGGGAGGCCTGGCAGATACGCAGTATTTT. The chain combines TRBV28 with TRBJ2-3, with 9 bases that match TRBD2. Germline V lookup: CDR1 MDHEN, CDR2 SYDVKM. CDR3 length: 16 amino acids. The ends lost 6 bases at V and 4 bases at J; junction bases unmatched: 11.

The sample holds many counts of this clone. The V and J genes are TRBV3-1 (or the pseudogene TRBV3-2) and TRBJ2-5, with TRBD2 matching over 9 bases. The ends lost 6 bases at V and 5 bases at J; junction bases unmatched: 10. Germline V gene lookup returns CDR1 LGHDT and CDR2 YNNKEL (reference sequence). The CDR3 sequence is 15 residues long. CDR3 residues: CASRGRGGGAETQYF. Written as DNA, the CDR3 is TGTGCCAGCAGGGGGCGGGGGGGCGGCGCGGAGACCCAGTACTTC.

The rearrangement joins TRBV28 to TRBJ2-7; perhaps TRBD1 as D (6 bases). This CDR3 region has 14 residues. CDR1 MDHEN and CDR2 SYDVKM come from the germline V gene. With 6 bases removed from V and 2 bases from J, the gap between germline ends came to 14 bases. CDR3 nucleotide sequence: TGTGCCAGCAGACCGCTCACAGGGCCCTACGAGCAGTACTTC. This sequence encodes CASRPLTGPYEQYF.

This rearrangement joins TRBV7-2 to TRBJ2-1, with TRBD2 matching over 12 bases. CDR1 SGHTA and CDR2 FQGNSA come from the germline V gene. The CDR3 is 15 amino acids. With V trimmed by 6 bases and J by 8 bases, 8 bases remained unmatched. The chain's CDR3 is CASSYTSGGPDEQFF. The CDR3 DNA reads as TGTGCCAGCAGTTATACTAGCGGGGGGCCGGATGAGCAGTTCTTC. Full variable domain (rest looked up from reference TRBV7-2 and TRBJ2-1): GAGVSQSPSNKVTEKGKDVELRCDPISGHTALYWYRQSLGQGLEFLIYFQGNSAPDKSGLPSDRFSAERTGGSVSTLTIQRTQQEDSAVYLCASSYTSGGPDEQFFGPGTRLTVL.

This clone is a singleton in its sample. The V call is TRBV5-1, the J call TRBJ1-6, with D perhaps TRBD1 (5 bases). Trimming shortened V by 4 bases and J by 7 bases, and 12 bases separated the two germline ends. In germline, CDR1 is SGHRS, CDR2 YFSETQ. CDR3 size: 14 residues. The CDR3 sequence is CASSIPQGNSPLHF. CDR3 DNA: TGCGCCAGCAGCATCCCCCAGGGAAATTCACCCCTCCACTTT.

This chain links TRBV2 with TRBJ1-1, with D uncertain. The CDR3 length is 15 residues. Trimming shortened V by 7 bases and J by 6 bases, and 21 bases separated the two germline ends. The germline V gene encodes CDR1 SNHLY and CDR2 FYNNEI. DNA for the CDR3: TGTGCCAGCAATCCGGGGTACGTCGTGGTCCCTGAAGCTTTCTTT. As protein: CASNPGYVVVPEAFF.

This chain links TRBV11-3 with TRBJ2-5; 9 bases line up with TRBD1. Germline CDR1 reads SGHNT; CDR2 reads YENEEA. The V segment lost 3 bases and the J segment 5 bases; nucleotides outside the gene matches: 10. The CDR3 is made up of 16 amino acids. The CDR3 sequence is CASSLRQGVSSETQYF. The DNA for the CDR3 is TGTGCCAGCAGCTTGAGACAGGGGGTGTCGTCGGAGACCCAGTACTTC.

V gene TRBV19 combines with J gene TRBJ1-6; possible D gene TRBD1, 5 bases. Trimming took off 3 bases at V and 5 bases at J, with 11 bases between the two ends. Germline-derived CDR1 and CDR2 are LNHDA and SQIVND (reference sequence). This CDR3 has 15 residues. The CDR3 loop reads CASSMQGGNNSPLHF. In nucleotides, the CDR3 is TGTGCCAGTAGTATGCAGGGAGGGAATAATTCACCCCTCCACTTT.

The rearrangement links TRBV18 to TRBJ2-7; no firm D call. Trimming took 5 bases from V and 3 from J, leaving 11 bases between them. This CDR3 has 13 amino acids. Germline assignment: CDR1 KGHSH and CDR2 LQKENI. CDR3 protein: CASSSAEGYEQYF. DNA for the CDR3: TGTGCCAGCTCATCCGCGGAAGGCTACGAGCAGTACTTC. The variable domain in full, completed from reference TRBV18 and TRBJ2-7, reads NAGVMQNPRHLVRRRGQEARLRCSPMKGHSHVYWYRQLPEEGLKFMVYLQKENIIDESGMPKERFSAEFPKEGPSILRIQQVVRGDSAAYFCASSSAEGYEQYFGPGTRLTVT.

This chain uses TRBV4-3 with TRBJ1-1, with 9 bases matching TRBD1. CDR3 length equals 15 residues. The junction had 5 bases not matched to a gene; V was cut back by 3 bases and J by 3 bases. The germline CDR1 and CDR2 sequences are LGHNA and YSLEER. The CDR3 coding sequence is TGCGCCAGCAGCCAGATTACAGGGGGCGACACTGAAGCTTTCTTT. Translated, it gives CASSQITGGDTEAFF.

The rearrangement uses TRBV28 and TRBJ2-7, with TRBD2 identical over 8 bases. Germline-derived CDR1 and CDR2 are MDHEN and SYDVKM. J gave up 4 bases and V 10 bases, and 9 bases lay outside the gene matches. The CDR3 covers 13 residues. CDR3 DNA sequence: TGTGCCACGGGGGGGGAAAGCCTTTACGAGCAGTACTTC. It codes for CATGGESLYEQYF.

This clone was observed a few times. CDR3 nucleotides: TGTGCCTGGAGTGGGGACAGAGTTCTGAACACTGAAGCTTTCTTT. Translation gives CAWSGDRVLNTEAFF. This sequence joins TRBV30 and TRBJ1-1; 7 bases align to TRBD1. After removal of 1 base from V and 0 bases from J, the junction contained 5 bases not matched to a gene. CDR3 length equals 15 residues. Germline assignment: CDR1 GTSNPN and CDR2 SVGIG (reference sequence).

This clone showed up just a few times. The chain recombines TRBV10-3 with TRBJ1-2, with D perhaps TRBD1 (6 bases). CDR1 and CDR2 from the germline V gene are ENHRY and SYGVKD. The CDR3 loop spans 14 amino acids. Trimming took off 6 bases at V and 3 bases at J, with 14 bases between the two ends. The CDR3, as DNA: TGTGCCATCAGCGAGGGCGGACAGCACTATGGCTACACCTTC. Protein product: CAISEGGQHYGYTF.

The chain employs TRBV5-1 and TRBJ2-5; possibly TRBD2 for D (6 bases). CDR3 length: 14 residues. Trimming cost V 4 bases and J 4 bases, with 14 bases left between them. Per germline, CDR1 SGHRS and CDR2 YFSETQ. CDR3: CASSNPGGIETQYF. The CDR3 nucleotides read TGCGCCAGCAGCAATCCTGGCGGGATAGAGACCCAGTACTTC.

Here the CDR3 DNA reads TGTGCCAGCAGCTTACGACGGCTAGCCGGTCAAGAGACCCAGTACTTC. Amino acids: CASSLRRLAGQETQYF. This chain joins TRBV11-2 and TRBJ2-5; maybe TRBD2 (5 bases). With 2 bases removed from V and 2 bases from J, the gap between germline ends came to 15 bases. This CDR3 comprises 16 residues. The germline V gene encodes CDR1 SGHAT and CDR2 FQNNGV.

The CDR3 spells CASSLKRAQETQYF. The CDR3 DNA reads as TGTGCCAGCAGCCTAAAGCGGGCACAAGAGACCCAGTACTTC. The V gene is TRBV21-1, the J gene TRBJ2-5; the table's TRBD2 call for D was not verified on the DNA. TRBV21-1 is given as a pseudogene. The CDR3 totals 14 residues.

The CDR3 DNA reads TGTGCCAGCAGCAGACTGGATACGCAGTATTTT. Encoded protein: CASSRLDTQYF. J is TRBJ2-3 and V is TRBV6-2 or TRBV6-3; no clear D gene. CDR1 and CDR2 from the germline V gene are MNHEY and SVGEGT. CDR3 length: 11 residues. Trimming removed 6 bases from V and 6 bases from J, with 7 bases in between.

The gene calls are TRBV7-9 and TRBJ1-2; tentatively, D is TRBD1 (5 bases). CDR1 is SEHNR and CDR2 is FQNEAQ in the germline V gene (reference sequence). There are 13 residues in the CDR3. Trimming removed 6 bases from V and 4 bases from J, with 12 bases in between. The CDR3 region is CASRRQSAYGYTF. CDR3 nucleotides: TGTGCCAGCAGACGACAGTCCGCCTATGGCTACACCTTC.

V and J are TRBV7-2 and TRBJ2-1; 13 bases match TRBD2. This CDR3 region has 16 residues. The V gene's germline CDR1 is SGHTA and CDR2 FQGNSA. The V and J ends lost 6 bases and 4 bases, in that order; junction bases with no gene match: 6. The CDR3 nucleotides read TGTGCCAGCAGACCACCGGGACTAGCGGGGTACAATGAGCAGTTCTTC. This sequence encodes CASRPPGLAGYNEQFF.

The CDR3 here is CASSPSGVTEAFF. Written as DNA, the CDR3 is TGTGCCAGCAGCCCCTCCGGGGTTACTGAAGCTTTCTTT. J is TRBJ1-1 and V is TRBV5-6; D not certain. Germline V gives CDR1 SGHDT, CDR2 YYEEEE. The CDR3 consists of 13 residues. V lost 4 bases to trimming and J lost 5 bases, with 12 bases between them.

This sequence joins TRBV30 and TRBJ1-5; TRBD1 might be the D (5 bases). V lost 0 bases and J lost 5, with 8 bases in between. Germline V CDR1 and CDR2: GTSNPN, SVGIG (reference sequence). The CDR3 extends over 13 amino acids. CDR3 sequence reads: CAWSVWGDQPQHF. In DNA, the CDR3 is TGTGCCTGGAGTGTGTGGGGGGATCAGCCCCAGCATTTT.

The chain employs TRBV5-3 and TRBJ2-7; 7 bases line up with TRBD2. TRBV5-3 is sorted into the ORF group, with uncertain function. Germline trimming cut 0 bases from V and 5 bases from J; bases unmatched to any gene: 8. This CDR3 is built from 15 residues. The CDR3 reads CARSLGRGSFHEQYF. CDR3 sequence (DNA): TGTGCCAGAAGCTTGGGGCGGGGGAGTTTCCACGAGCAGTACTTC.

A few counts support this clone. The chain combines TRBV2 with TRBJ1-1; D is unclear. V lost 1 base and J lost 3, with 9 bases in between. CDR3 length equals 14 residues. Germline V gene data show CDR1 as SNHLY and CDR2 as FYNNEI. The CDR3 region has the DNA TGTGCCAGCAGTGAAGGGCAGGTGGACACTGAAGCTTTCTTT. Encoded protein: CASSEGQVDTEAFF.

This clone was observed a single time. The rearrangement uses TRBV4-3 and TRBJ1-1; D is unresolved. This CDR3 region has 14 residues. Trimming stripped 0 bases from V and 5 bases from J, with 10 bases between. Germline V gene sequence: CDR1 LGHNA, CDR2 YSLEER. The CDR3 loop is CASSQETGWTEAFF. The CDR3 coding sequence is TGCGCCAGCAGCCAAGAAACGGGGTGGACTGAAGCTTTCTTT.